Shown below are 14 T cell receptor beta chains from a single sample sequenced in a study of cytomegalovirus exposure and HLA in healthy donors (dated by TCRdb to 2016 to 2017). Library preparation was by the immunoSEQ multiplex PCR assay. A mixture of 60 forward primers for TCR Vbeta segments and 13 reverse primers for TCR Jbeta segments was used in the multiplex PCR. TCRdb retrieved this table from immuneACCESS and kept in-frame rearrangements only. Not all clones are present; in checked studies, unresolved V genes account for under half, and no reason is known for the remainder. The sample has about 120,000 clones on record, roughly three quarters of them singletons. In total, the top ten clones hold roughly 12% of the sample. Sequences were obtained from PBMCs. These receptor sequences come from a woman in her forties in good health and CMV-seropositive.

This clone was counted between two and nine times. The genes are TRBV30 and TRBJ2-3; 7 bases line up with TRBD2. CDR1 is GTSNPN and CDR2 is SVGIG in the germline V gene (reference sequence). The CDR3 length is 16 residues. With 5 bases clipped from V and 2 bases from J, the junction kept 13 bases outside the gene matches. CDR3 DNA: TGTGCCTGGTCTCGTCCGGGACTATCTTACACAGATACGCAGTATTTT. This codes for CAWSRPGLSYTDTQYF.

The V gene is TRBV4-1, the J gene TRBJ1-1; tentative D call: TRBD1 (5 bases). The CDR3 totals 14 residues. Germline CDR1 is MGHRA and CDR2 is YSYEKL. Trimming cost V 1 base and J 7 bases, with 13 bases left between them. In DNA, the CDR3 is TGCGCCAGCAGCCAAGCAGGGTTTGGGCTTGAAGCTTTCTTT. As protein: CASSQAGFGLEAFF.

The chain combines TRBV7-3 with TRBJ2-2; the D is unclear. The CDR3 contains 14 residues. Germline CDR1 and CDR2: SGHTA and FQGTGA. The V end was cut by 1 base, the J end by 4 bases, with 7 bases between. CDR3 in DNA: TGTGCCAGCAGCTTAATGGGCCCCACCGGGGAGCTGTTTTTT. It yields the protein CASSLMGPTGELFF.

The chain has TRBV2 and TRBJ1-2, with D tentatively TRBD1 (5 bases). The CDR3 has 14 residues. Germline V gene lookup returns CDR1 SNHLY and CDR2 FYNNEI. V was pared by 4 bases and J by 4 bases, with 13 bases between. The CDR3 nucleotides read TGTGCCAGCAGTGGCTACGGGACTGGCTATGGCTACACCTTC. Its translation is CASSGYGTGYGYTF.

CDR3 coding DNA: TGCGCCAGCAGCTTGGCCCTCTCCAGGGCGAACACTGAAGCTTTCTTT. Translating gives CASSLALSRANTEAFF. V is TRBV5-1 and J is TRBJ1-1; the D gene is possibly TRBD1 (5 bases). CDR1 and CDR2 (germline): SGHRS, YFSETQ. The CDR3 sequence is 16 residues long. V was trimmed by 0 bases and J by 1 base, leaving 13 bases between them.

V and J are TRBV7-9 and TRBJ2-1; a weak D match, TRBD2 (5 bases). CDR1 and CDR2 from the germline V gene are SEHNR and FQNEAQ (reference sequence). V lost 9 bases, J lost 4 bases, and 16 bases lay in between. The CDR3 extends over 14 amino acids. CDR3 protein: CASFGLEAYNEQFF. CDR3 DNA sequence: TGTGCCAGTTTCGGGTTGGAGGCATACAATGAGCAGTTCTTC.

The rearrangement joins TRBV6-1 to TRBJ2-5, with D possibly being TRBD1 (6 bases). With 5 bases removed from V and 2 bases from J, the gap between germline ends came to 12 bases. The CDR3 contains 14 residues. Germline V gene lookup returns CDR1 MNHNS and CDR2 SASEGT. As DNA, the CDR3 is TGTGCCAGCAGTTCTGGACAGCTTCAAGAGACCCAGTACTTC. It specifies CASSSGQLQETQYF.

This chain uses TRBV7-3 with TRBJ2-3; D is perhaps TRBD1 (6 bases). The germline gives CDR1 SGHTA, CDR2 FQGTGA. CDR3 size: 15 residues. V lost 5 bases to trimming and J lost 1 base, with 13 bases between them. Written as DNA, the CDR3 is TGTGCCAGCAGCCCACAGGGTAGTGGCACAGATACGCAGTATTTT. Protein sequence: CASSPQGSGTDTQYF.

The chain links TRBV19 to TRBJ1-1, with 9 bases identical to TRBD1. The length of the CDR3 is 14 residues. Germline V gene lookup returns CDR1 LNHDA and CDR2 SQIVND (reference sequence). V lost 10 bases, J lost 1 base, and 7 bases stayed unmatched. The CDR3 coding sequence is TGTGCCATCAGACAGGGGGACAGGAACACTGAAGCTTTCTTT. This sequence encodes CAIRQGDRNTEAFF.

The CDR3 DNA reads as TGTGCCAGCAGCTTCGACTCTTCCTACGAGCAGTACTTC. This codes for CASSFDSSYEQYF. The gene calls are TRBV5-6 and TRBJ2-7; D is unclear. The germline CDR1 and CDR2 sequences are SGHDT and YYEEEE. The V end was cut by 2 bases, the J end by 1 base, with 7 bases between. The CDR3 is 13 residues long.

The chain links TRBV9 to TRBJ1-1; weak D call: TRBD1 (6 bases). The germline V gene has CDR1 SGDLS and CDR2 YYNGEE. The V end lost 3 bases, the J end lost 3 bases, and 12 bases lay between the germline ends. This CDR3 spans 14 amino acids. The CDR3 region is CASSEGGSDTEAFF. CDR3 DNA: TGTGCCAGCAGCGAGGGGGGGTCGGACACTGAAGCTTTCTTT.

The V and J genes are TRBV7-2 and TRBJ1-2; D is uncertain. Germline V gene sequence: CDR1 SGHTA, CDR2 FQGNSA. The CDR3 extends over 15 amino acids. V was cut by 0 bases and J by 8 bases, with 16 bases left in between. Here the CDR3 reads CASSLALIAGKGYTF. For the CDR3, the DNA is TGTGCCAGCAGCTTAGCTTTAATTGCGGGGAAAGGCTACACCTTC. The full variable domain, its missing parts supplied by reference TRBV7-2 and TRBJ1-2, is GAGVSQSPSNKVTEKGKDVELRCDPISGHTALYWYRQSLGQGLEFLIYFQGNSAPDKSGLPSDRFSAERTGGSVSTLTIQRTQQEDSAVYLCASSLALIAGKGYTFGSGTRLTVV.

J is TRBJ1-5 and V is TRBV20-1; D is undetermined. CDR1 and CDR2 from the germline V gene are DFQATT and SNEGSKA (reference sequence). The CDR3 consists of 11 residues. Between the trimmed V and J ends, which lost 6 bases and 12 bases, there was a span of 15 bases. The CDR3 reads CSAFLKGGQHF. DNA for the CDR3: TGCAGTGCCTTTTTGAAAGGAGGCCAGCATTTT.

This sequence joins TRBV10-2 and TRBJ2-5, with 10 bases that match TRBD2. This CDR3 is 15 amino acids long. J was trimmed by 6 bases and V by 8 bases; bases with no gene match: 12. Germline assignment: CDR1 WSHSY and CDR2 SAAADI. The CDR3 DNA follows: TGCGCCAGCGGCCCAAGCGGGGGGGCATCAAAGACCCAGTACTTC. This gives the protein CASGPSGGASKTQYF.